This T cell receptor (beta chain) came from a study of blood T cell repertoires in COVID-19 (dated by TCRdb to the early 2020s). Background on the whole study: Samples covering the acute and convalescent phases of COVID-19 were provided by collaborators in the United States, Italy and Spain. The material from the prospective study consisted of cDNA or gDNA derived from T cells, B-cell-depleted T cells, or PBMCs. Deeply sampled blood TCRbeta repertoires from subjects exposed to, actively infected with, or recovered from COVID-19 were included in the dataset. The repertoires were released in a freely available public database meant as a resource for research on the immune response to SARS-CoV-2. The samples were drawn from the first 160 participants of the ongoing ImmuneRACE study and from about 1,200 subjects provided by 6 global collaborators. Nearly every sample came with metadata listing a de-identified subject ID, COVID-19 status, age in years and sex. Where HLA class I and class II types were available, the types were taken from metadata supplied by the sample provider, not from assay-based typing.

General study outcomes and caveats: The amount of clinical and demographic metadata varied by source and participant and was provided uncurated.

TCRbeta CDR3 regions were amplified from genomic DNA by means of the immunoSEQ Assay, a bias-controlled multiplex PCR. Per the source publication's procedure: Within the assay, amplification of reference gene primers was used to estimate how many nucleated cells each sample contained. To quantify the absolute abundance of each unique TCRbeta CDR3 rearrangement, sequence reads were collapsed and filtered. Productive Simpson clonality was computed per sample as the square root of Simpson's diversity index over productive rearrangements. What TCRdb holds here is the immuneACCESS table cut down to in-frame rearrangements. Part of the clones is not present; checked against another copy, under half of the missing clones reflect an unresolved V gene, and the others are unexplained. V and J calls and clone size are those listed in that table; D and trimming were worked out from the DNA. The sample table holds about 190,000 clones, of which over 80% were seen once. The ten most abundant clones make up around 6.1% of the sample.

About this clone itself: The target of this receptor is not known. It has no much larger one-base neighbor in the sample; base qualities were not kept.

Each collaborating institution followed its own protocols to collect whole blood in K2EDTA tubes. For TCRbeta analysis, collaborator samples were shipped as frozen whole blood, as isolated PBMCs, or as DNA extracted from either sample type. CDR1 and CDR2, per the germline V gene (reference sequence), are SEHNR and FQNEAQ. The CDR3 contains 13 residues, cysteine and phenylalanine counted. The DNA shown is the 39-base CDR3, in frame from base 1. V was cut back by 2 bases and J by 4 bases, leaving a gap of 6 bases between them. The chain links TRBV7-9 with TRBJ1-5, with no confident D gene call. This sequence originates from a woman aged 35 to 49 with acute or convalescent COVID-19. Sequenced input: peripheral blood. The DNA sequence is given as TGTGCCAGCAGCTTACAGGCAAATCAGCCCCAGCATTTT. Its protein reads: CASSLQANQPQHF.